Sequencing of this TCR beta chain was carried out in a study of early T cells in non-severe SARS-CoV-2 infection. At least ten counts were recorded for this clonotype. Tagging with unique molecular identifiers was applied to individual cDNA molecules. In TCRdb, the 5' RACE reads were re-called with MiXCR into one record per CDR3 protein. The sample holds 45,000 to 55,000 distinct CDR3 sequences; 6.2% are singletons and the top ten take 3% to 4%. The sequence came from an adult who was a healthcare worker with PCR-confirmed SARS-CoV-2 infection or an uninfected control (not recorded which). Material: whole blood.

This CDR3 is CAITETPARTEAFF. The DNA for the CDR3 is TGTGCCATCACCGAAACCCCGGCGAGGACTGAAGCTTTCTTT. The rearrangement joins TRBV10-3 to TRBJ1-1; no clear D. V was cut by 7 bases and J by 5 bases, with 17 bases left in between. CDR3 length: 14 amino acids. Germline loops: CDR1 ENHRY, CDR2 SYGVKD.